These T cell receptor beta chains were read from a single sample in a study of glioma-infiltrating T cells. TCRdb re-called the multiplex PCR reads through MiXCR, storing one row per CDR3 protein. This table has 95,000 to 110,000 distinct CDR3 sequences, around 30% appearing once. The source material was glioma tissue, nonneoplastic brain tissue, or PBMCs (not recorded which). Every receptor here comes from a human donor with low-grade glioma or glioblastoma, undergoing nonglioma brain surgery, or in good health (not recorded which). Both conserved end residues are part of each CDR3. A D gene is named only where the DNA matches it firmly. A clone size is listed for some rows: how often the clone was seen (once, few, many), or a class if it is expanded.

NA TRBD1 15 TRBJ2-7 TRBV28 CASSIKGQGAYEQYF TGTGCCAGCAGTATCAAGGGACAGGGTGCCTACGAGCAGTACTTC
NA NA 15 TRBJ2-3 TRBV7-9 CASSLLAENTDTQYF TGTGCCAGCAGCTTATTAGCGGAAAACACAGATACGCAGTATTTT
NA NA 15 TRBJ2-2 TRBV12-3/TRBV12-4 CASSFFQDGAGELFF TGTGCCAGCAGTTTTTTTCAGGACGGCGCCGGGGAGCTGTTTTTT
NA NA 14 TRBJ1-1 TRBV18 CASSPHDQNTEAFF TGTGCCAGCTCACCACACGATCAGAACACTGAAGCTTTCTTT
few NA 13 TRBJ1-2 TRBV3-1 CASTLGGLYGYTF TGTGCCAGCACCTTAGGGGGGCTCTATGGCTACACCTTC
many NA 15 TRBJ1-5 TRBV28 CASSFIGRDNQPQHF TGTGCCAGCAGTTTTATCGGAAGGGACAATCAGCCCCAGCATTTT
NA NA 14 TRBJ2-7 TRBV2 CASSSQQSPYEQYF TGTGCCAGCAGTAGTCAGCAGAGCCCCTACGAGCAGTACTTC
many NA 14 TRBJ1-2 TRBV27 CASRLWAQSYGYTF TGTGCCAGCAGATTGTGGGCCCAATCATATGGCTACACCTTC
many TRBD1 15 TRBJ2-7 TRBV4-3 CASSQDPTGIYEQYF TGCGCCAGCAGCCAAGACCCGACAGGGATCTACGAGCAGTACTTC
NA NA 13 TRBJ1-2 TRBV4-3 CASGHRLGYGYTF TGCGCCAGCGGCCACAGGTTGGGCTATGGCTACACCTTC
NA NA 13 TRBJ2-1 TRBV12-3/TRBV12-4 CASSFGQRHEQFF TGTGCCAGCAGTTTCGGGCAACGCCATGAGCAGTTCTTC
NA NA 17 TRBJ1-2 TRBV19 CASETRRSQNFNYGYTF TGTGCCAGTGAAACCAGGAGGTCGCAGAACTTTAACTATGGCTACACCTTC
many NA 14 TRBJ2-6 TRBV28 CASIEGSGANVLTF TGTGCCAGCATCGAGGGGTCTGGGGCCAACGTCCTGACTTTC